This T cell receptor beta chain emerged from a study of T cell responses to AZD1222 COVID-19 vaccine. Study outcomes and limitations: Along spike, vaccine-associated CD4 TCRs were found throughout, with dominance at 160-218 and 743-854. Spike-specific TCR breadth and depth rose after two AZD1222 doses.

Concerning this clone: Its specificity is not known.

Assay: immunoSEQ multiplex PCR; the TCRdb copy retains only in-frame clones and omits some. Of 200,000 or so clones listed, over 85% are singletons. Second doses that came at about 4 or about 12 weeks were put together. Looked up from germline, CDR1 is KGHSH and CDR2 is LQKENI. The CDR3 contains 12 residues. With V trimmed by 4 bases and J by 6 bases, 2 bases remained unmatched. The chain is built from TRBV18 and TRBJ1-1; 7 nucleotides agree with TRBD1. Specimen: peripheral blood, collected 28 days after the second AZD1222 dose. The receptor was derived from an adult who received the AZD1222 COVID-19 vaccine. The CDR3 sequence: CASSHGTAEAFF. The CDR3 bases are TGTGCCAGCTCACATGGGACAGCTGAAGCTTTCTTT. The full variable domain, with the rest looked up from reference TRBV18 and TRBJ1-1, is NAGVMQNPRHLVRRRGQEARLRCSPMKGHSHVYWYRQLPEEGLKFMVYLQKENIIDESGMPKERFSAEFPKEGPSILRIQQVVRGDSAAYFCASSHGTAEAFFGQGTRLTVV.